The rows below give T cell receptor beta chains drawn from one sample of a study of T cells in Graves' hyperthyroidism and ophthalmopathy. TCRdb independently ran MiXCR on the multiplex PCR reads; one entry per CDR3 protein. The data hold nearly 600,000 distinct CDR3 sequences, with 12% to 15% observed a single time. The sequenced sample was blood. The receptors here all came from a woman younger than 35 with Graves' ophthalmopathy. Each CDR3 is given with its conserved first and last residue. A D gene is named only where the DNA matches it firmly. Clone size, where shown, is once, few, many, or a class for clones that have expanded.

CDR3nt: TGTGCCAGCAGCCAAGAAGGACTAGCCACCGAGCAGTACTTC
CDR3aa: CASSQEGLATEQYF
abundance: few
j_gene: TRBJ2-7
d_gene: TRBD2
v_gene: TRBV14

CDR3nt: TGTGCCAGCAGTTTTGAAGATAGCAATCAGCCCCAGCATTTT
CDR3aa: CASSFEDSNQPQHF
abundance: many
j_gene: TRBJ1-5
d_gene: -
v_gene: TRBV12-3/TRBV12-4

CDR3nt: TGTGCCAGCAAGGGCGGGGGGACGGTCTACGAGCAGTACTTC
CDR3aa: CASKGGGTVYEQYF
abundance: -
j_gene: TRBJ2-7
d_gene: TRBD2
v_gene: TRBV12-3/TRBV12-4

CDR3nt: TGTGCCAGCAGCTGGGGACAGGGGACCTACGAGCAGTACTTC
CDR3aa: CASSWGQGTYEQYF
abundance: many
j_gene: TRBJ2-7
d_gene: TRBD1
v_gene: TRBV11-2

CDR3nt: TGTGCCAGCAGCCATGTTACTAGCTCGGGGGGGGGTCGGCAGTTCTTC
CDR3aa: CASSHVTSSGGGRQFF
abundance: -
j_gene: TRBJ2-1
d_gene: TRBD2
v_gene: TRBV3-1

CDR3nt: TGTGCCAGCACCAAGAGGGCAGACTTCTATGGCTACACCTTC
CDR3aa: CASTKRADFYGYTF
abundance: -
j_gene: TRBJ1-2
d_gene: -
v_gene: TRBV6-2/TRBV6-3

CDR3nt: TGCAGCACTTCGGGGGGGGACTACAATGAGCAGTTCTTC
CDR3aa: CSTSGGDYNEQFF
abundance: few
j_gene: TRBJ2-1
d_gene: TRBD2
v_gene: TRBV29-1

CDR3nt: TGTGCCAGCAGTTTAACGGGACTAGCGGCCTACGAGCAGTACTTC
CDR3aa: CASSLTGLAAYEQYF
abundance: many
j_gene: TRBJ2-7
d_gene: TRBD2
v_gene: TRBV6-1

CDR3nt: TGTGCCAGCAGCCGCGGCCCGTTAAACTCCTACAATGAGCAGTTCTTC
CDR3aa: CASSRGPLNSYNEQFF
abundance: many
j_gene: TRBJ2-1
d_gene: -
v_gene: TRBV11-3

CDR3nt: TGTGCCAGCAGTGCCGGGGACATCCGACAGCCCCAGCATTTT
CDR3aa: CASSAGDIRQPQHF
abundance: many
j_gene: TRBJ1-5
d_gene: -
v_gene: TRBV2

CDR3nt: TGCGCCAGCAGATTGACTGATAATAGCAATCAGCCCCAGCATTTT
CDR3aa: CASRLTDNSNQPQHF
abundance: many
j_gene: TRBJ1-5
d_gene: -
v_gene: TRBV5-1

CDR3nt: TGTGCCAGCTCACCGCCGGGACTAGCGGGAGTAGGAGAGACCCAGTACTTC
CDR3aa: CASSPPGLAGVGETQYF
abundance: few
j_gene: TRBJ2-5
d_gene: TRBD2
v_gene: TRBV18

CDR3nt: TGTGCCAGCAGCTTAGTGTCGGGGGCGGGGTACAATGAGCAGTTCTTC
CDR3aa: CASSLVSGAGYNEQFF
abundance: once
j_gene: TRBJ2-1
d_gene: -
v_gene: TRBV7-9

CDR3nt: TGTGCCACCAGTGATTTGAGGCAGGGGGCCTACAATGAGCAGTTCTTC
CDR3aa: CATSDLRQGAYNEQFF
abundance: many
j_gene: TRBJ2-1
d_gene: TRBD1
v_gene: TRBV24-1

CDR3nt: TGTGCCAGCAGTTACTCTTCAGGAGATACGCAGTATTTT
CDR3aa: CASSYSSGDTQYF
abundance: few
j_gene: TRBJ2-3
d_gene: -
v_gene: TRBV6-5

CDR3nt: TGTGCCACTTCGCTACCGGGGCCGAACACTGAAGCTTTCTTT
CDR3aa: CATSLPGPNTEAFF
abundance: many
j_gene: TRBJ1-1
d_gene: -
v_gene: TRBV3-1

CDR3nt: TGTGCCATCAGTGATGACGGCTTAGGAGACAGGGGGCGAAAAGGCTCCTACTACGAGCAGTACTTC
CDR3aa: CAISDDGLGDRGRKGSYYEQYF
abundance: many
j_gene: TRBJ2-7
d_gene: TRBD1
v_gene: TRBV10-3

CDR3nt: TGTGCCAGCAGTTTGGTGTTAGTGGGGGGCTACTATGGCTACACCTTC
CDR3aa: CASSLVLVGGYYGYTF
abundance: few
j_gene: TRBJ1-2
d_gene: -
v_gene: TRBV27

CDR3nt: TGCGCCAGCAGCCAAGGGGCCGGGACCTACAACGAGCAGTACTTC
CDR3aa: CASSQGAGTYNEQYF
abundance: -
j_gene: TRBJ2-7
d_gene: -
v_gene: TRBV4-3

CDR3nt: TGTGCCACCAGTGATGGTGGCACTGAAGCTTTCTTT
CDR3aa: CATSDGGTEAFF
abundance: -
j_gene: TRBJ1-1
d_gene: -
v_gene: TRBV24-1

CDR3nt: TGTGCCAGCAGCGCCAGGACTGGGGCGGAGACCCAGTACTTC
CDR3aa: CASSARTGAETQYF
abundance: -
j_gene: TRBJ2-5
d_gene: -
v_gene: TRBV7-9

CDR3nt: TGTGCCAGCAGTTCGGGCGGGCCGGGGGAGCAGTACTTC
CDR3aa: CASSSGGPGEQYF
abundance: many
j_gene: TRBJ2-7
d_gene: -
v_gene: TRBV27

CDR3nt: TGTGCCAGCAGTTTATTCCGGGACAGTAATTCACCCCTCCACTTT
CDR3aa: CASSLFRDSNSPLHF
abundance: few
j_gene: TRBJ1-6
d_gene: TRBD1
v_gene: TRBV28

CDR3nt: TGTGCCAGCACCCCCGGCGATGAGCAGTTCTTC
CDR3aa: CASTPGDEQFF
abundance: many
j_gene: TRBJ2-1
d_gene: -
v_gene: TRBV2

CDR3nt: TGTGCCAGCAGCTTCGGGGGAGTTGGGACAGATACGCAGTATTTT
CDR3aa: CASSFGGVGTDTQYF
abundance: many
j_gene: TRBJ2-3
d_gene: -
v_gene: TRBV7-2

CDR3nt: TGCAGCGCCGAAGGGGGGTCGACTAGCGGGAATTACAATGAGCAGTTCTTC
CDR3aa: CSAEGGSTSGNYNEQFF
abundance: many
j_gene: TRBJ2-1
d_gene: TRBD2
v_gene: TRBV29-1

CDR3nt: TGTGCCAGTAGTACAACAGGGGACGGCGAGCAGTACTTC
CDR3aa: CASSTTGDGEQYF
abundance: many
j_gene: TRBJ2-7
d_gene: TRBD1
v_gene: TRBV19

CDR3nt: TGTGCCAGCAGTTTATCGGGACAGGGGGCTACTGAAGCTTTCTTT
CDR3aa: CASSLSGQGATEAFF
abundance: -
j_gene: TRBJ1-1
d_gene: TRBD1
v_gene: TRBV28

CDR3nt: TGCGCCAGCAGCTCGTTCGGGACGACTCAGGCTGGGGCCAACGTCCTGACTTTC
CDR3aa: CASSSFGTTQAGANVLTF
abundance: few
j_gene: TRBJ2-6
d_gene: -
v_gene: TRBV5-1

CDR3nt: TGCGCCAGCAGCCAAGAGGAGGGCGACTACGAGCAGTACTTC
CDR3aa: CASSQEEGDYEQYF
abundance: -
j_gene: TRBJ2-7
d_gene: -
v_gene: TRBV4-1

CDR3nt: TGTGCCAGCAGTGCGATTTCAGAAGGCTCTAATGAAAAACTGTTTTTT
CDR3aa: CASSAISEGSNEKLFF
abundance: many
j_gene: TRBJ1-4
d_gene: -
v_gene: TRBV2

CDR3nt: TGTGCCAGCAGCTTTCGACAGGGTGAGGAGACCCAGTACTTC
CDR3aa: CASSFRQGEETQYF
abundance: many
j_gene: TRBJ2-5
d_gene: TRBD1
v_gene: TRBV7-8

CDR3nt: TGTGCCAGCAGCTTGGTTTCAGTGGAAGTCGACTACCAAGAGACCCAGTACTTC
CDR3aa: CASSLVSVEVDYQETQYF
abundance: -
j_gene: TRBJ2-5
d_gene: -
v_gene: TRBV5-8

CDR3nt: TGTGCCATCAGTGAGTCGCAGGGACTAGCGGCCGTTTGGTACTTC
CDR3aa: CAISESQGLAAVWYF
abundance: few
j_gene: TRBJ2-5
d_gene: TRBD2
v_gene: TRBV10-3

CDR3nt: TGTGCCAGTAGTGGGACCGGGACCCTTAACTATGGCTACACCTTC
CDR3aa: CASSGTGTLNYGYTF
abundance: -
j_gene: TRBJ1-2
d_gene: -
v_gene: TRBV19

CDR3nt: TGTGCCAGCAGCTTGGAGGACAGGTGGAAACTTGGGGGGCTAGCCAAAAACATTCAGTACTTC
CDR3aa: CASSLEDRWKLGGLAKNIQYF
abundance: -
j_gene: TRBJ2-4
d_gene: -
v_gene: TRBV5-5

CDR3nt: TGTGCCAGCAGCTTGTTGGGGGGCGCGTTGGAAAAACTGTTTTTT
CDR3aa: CASSLLGGALEKLFF
abundance: many
j_gene: TRBJ1-4
d_gene: -
v_gene: TRBV7-9